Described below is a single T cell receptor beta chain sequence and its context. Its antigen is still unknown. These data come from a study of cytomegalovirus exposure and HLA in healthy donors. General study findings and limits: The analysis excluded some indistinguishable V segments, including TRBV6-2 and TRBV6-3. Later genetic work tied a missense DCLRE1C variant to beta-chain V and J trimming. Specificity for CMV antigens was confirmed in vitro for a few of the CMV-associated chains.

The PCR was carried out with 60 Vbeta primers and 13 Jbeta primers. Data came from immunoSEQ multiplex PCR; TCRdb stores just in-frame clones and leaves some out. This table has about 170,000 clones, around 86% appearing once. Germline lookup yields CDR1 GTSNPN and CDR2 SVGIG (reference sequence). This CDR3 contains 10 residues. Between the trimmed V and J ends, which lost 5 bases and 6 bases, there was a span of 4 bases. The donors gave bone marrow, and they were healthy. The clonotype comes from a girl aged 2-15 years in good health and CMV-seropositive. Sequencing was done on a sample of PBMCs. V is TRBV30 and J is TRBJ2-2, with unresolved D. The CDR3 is CAWESGELFF. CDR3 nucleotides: TGTGCCTGGGAGTCCGGGGAGCTGTTTTTT.